Sequencing of this T cell receptor beta chain was carried out in a study of cytomegalovirus exposure and HLA in healthy donors. Whole-study findings and limits: In vitro confirmation showed three CMV-associated chains to be CMV antigen specific. Later analysis showed most CMV-associated TCR beta chains appearing HLA-restricted.

This clone came up a few times. Antigen specificity is unknown. Donors likely had unrecorded immune exposures despite being nominally healthy when sampled. A multiplex PCR was run with 60 Vbeta primers and 13 Jbeta primers. The method was immunoSEQ multiplex PCR; TCRdb's version includes in-frame clones alone and lacks a portion of them. This sample carries roughly 150,000 clones, 81% of them seen once, and the ten largest clones take approximately 1.3%. This sequence originates from a man between 50 and 59 years old in good health and CMV-seropositive. Sequencing was carried out using PBMCs.

For the CDR3, the DNA is TGTGCCAGCAGTTTATTGGAAGCGGAGACGGCCTACGAGCAGTACTTC. Translation gives CASSLLEAETAYEQYF. The chain is built from TRBV27 and TRBJ2-7; the D gene is possibly TRBD2 (5 bases). Germline V gene sequence: CDR1 MNHEY, CDR2 SMNVEV (reference sequence). V was trimmed by 1 base and J by 2 bases, leaving 15 bases between them. The CDR3 has 16 amino acids.